A single T cell receptor (beta chain) is shown here with its context. Single viable CD3+CD4+CD8-CD45RO+ cells were sorted as the memory CD4+ T cells. This record comes from a study of memory CD4+ T cells and cytomegalovirus serostatus. V trimming: 5 bases; J trimming: 6 bases; junction bases outside the gene matches: 4. Per germline, CDR1 MNHNY and CDR2 SVGAGI (reference sequence). This CDR3 region has 12 residues. The data were produced by immunoSEQ multiplex PCR, yet TCRdb's version contains in-frame clones alone and is incomplete. The top ten hold about 0.77% of the sample, which has some 52,000 clones, 75% to 85% seen once.

The chain combines TRBV6-6 with TRBJ2-7; 7 nucleotides match TRBD2. The sequencing input was memory CD4+ T cells from blood. This TCR was recovered from an adult in good health and CMV-seronegative. CDR3 residues: CASSRTSREQYF. For the CDR3, the DNA is TGTGCCAGCAGTAGGACTAGTCGCGAGCAGTACTTC.